This is a list of T cell receptor beta chains from one sample in a study of shared clonotypes between healthy human individuals. The data were produced by immunoSEQ multiplex PCR, yet TCRdb's version contains in-frame clones alone and is incomplete. The table shows 850,000 to 1,200,000 clones, with about 76% occurring only once. The sample comprised memory CD4+ T cells sorted from blood. These receptors were obtained from a man aged 18 to 30 in good health. The CDR3 runs from the conserved cysteine through the conserved F or W. Each record gives: clone size, J gene, D gene, V gene, CDR3 protein, CDR3 DNA. D genes are given only for firm matches. Clone size is given for some rows only: seen once, a few or many times, or a class if the clone is expanded.

abundance: .
j_gene: TRBJ2-6
d_gene: TRBD1
v_gene: TRBV5-4
CDR3aa: CASRPGQGSSGANVLTF
CDR3nt: TGTGCCAGCAGGCCGGGACAGGGGTCGTCTGGGGCCAACGTCCTGACTTTC

abundance: .
j_gene: TRBJ1-3
d_gene: TRBD1
v_gene: TRBV5-4
CDR3aa: CASSRTGISGNTIYF
CDR3nt: TGTGCCAGCAGCAGGACAGGAATCTCTGGAAACACCATATATTTT

abundance: .
j_gene: TRBJ1-4
d_gene: .
v_gene: TRBV28
CDR3aa: CASRVAGGPNEKLFF
CDR3nt: TGTGCCAGCAGGGTCGCGGGGGGACCTAATGAAAAACTGTTTTTT

abundance: .
j_gene: TRBJ1-1
d_gene: TRBD1
v_gene: TRBV6-1
CDR3aa: CATSTGRSATEAFF
CDR3nt: TGTGCCACCTCGACAGGGAGGTCCGCGACTGAAGCTTTCTTT

abundance: .
j_gene: TRBJ2-7
d_gene: TRBD1
v_gene: TRBV7-9
CDR3aa: CASSLLRQGSSEQYF
CDR3nt: TGTGCCAGCAGCTTACTGCGACAGGGCAGTAGCGAGCAGTACTTC

abundance: .
j_gene: TRBJ1-2
d_gene: TRBD1
v_gene: TRBV5-6
CDR3aa: CASSLIQGGYGYTF
CDR3nt: TGTGCCAGCAGCCTTATACAGGGGGGTTACGGCTACACCTTC

abundance: .
j_gene: TRBJ1-2
d_gene: .
v_gene: TRBV11-2
CDR3aa: CASRQLGNYGYTF
CDR3nt: TGTGCCAGCAGGCAATTAGGCAACTATGGCTACACCTTC

abundance: .
j_gene: TRBJ2-2
d_gene: TRBD2
v_gene: TRBV5-1
CDR3aa: CASSPPGLAGTGELFF
CDR3nt: TGCGCCAGCAGCCCGCCGGGACTAGCGGGCACCGGGGAGCTGTTTTTT

abundance: .
j_gene: TRBJ2-5
d_gene: .
v_gene: TRBV25-1
CDR3aa: CASSDARGQETQYF
CDR3nt: TGTGCCAGCAGTGACGCGAGGGGCCAAGAGACCCAGTACTTC

abundance: few
j_gene: TRBJ1-1
d_gene: TRBD1
v_gene: TRBV7-9
CDR3aa: CASSLRGQGHTEAFF
CDR3nt: TGTGCCAGCAGCTTGAGAGGACAGGGACACACTGAAGCTTTCTTT

abundance: .
j_gene: TRBJ1-6
d_gene: .
v_gene: TRBV30
CDR3aa: CAWNSLGNNSPLHF
CDR3nt: TGTGCCTGGAACTCATTAGGGAATAATTCACCCCTCCACTTT

abundance: .
j_gene: TRBJ2-3
d_gene: TRBD2
v_gene: TRBV5-1
CDR3aa: CASSPGLAEGDTQYF
CDR3nt: TGCGCCAGCAGCCCGGGACTAGCGGAGGGAGATACGCAGTATTTT

abundance: few
j_gene: TRBJ2-1
d_gene: .
v_gene: TRBV4-1
CDR3aa: CASSQDGQNYNEQFF
CDR3nt: TGCGCCAGCAGCCAAGATGGACAGAACTACAATGAGCAGTTCTTC

abundance: .
j_gene: TRBJ1-1
d_gene: .
v_gene: TRBV6-6
CDR3aa: CASSYGRDKNTEAFF
CDR3nt: TGTGCCAGCAGTTACGGCCGGGACAAGAACACTGAAGCTTTCTTT

abundance: .
j_gene: TRBJ2-2
d_gene: TRBD2
v_gene: TRBV27
CDR3aa: CASTGLVGGVTGELFF
CDR3nt: TGTGCCAGCACGGGCTTAGTGGGAGGGGTAACCGGGGAGCTGTTTTTT

abundance: .
j_gene: TRBJ1-2
d_gene: .
v_gene: TRBV5-1
CDR3aa: CASSLEGTSLDGYTF
CDR3nt: TGCGCCAGCAGCTTGGAGGGGACAAGCCTCGATGGCTACACCTTC

abundance: few
j_gene: TRBJ1-4
d_gene: .
v_gene: TRBV2
CDR3aa: CASSEAGSTNEKLFF
CDR3nt: TGTGCCAGCAGTGAAGCGGGATCAACTAATGAAAAACTGTTTTTT

abundance: .
j_gene: TRBJ2-3
d_gene: .
v_gene: TRBV7-9
CDR3aa: CASSLGSTDTQYF
CDR3nt: TGTGCCAGCAGCTTAGGCTCCACAGATACGCAGTATTTT

abundance: .
j_gene: TRBJ2-1
d_gene: .
v_gene: TRBV7-9
CDR3aa: CASSLVSPLSYNEQFF
CDR3nt: TGTGCCAGCAGCTTAGTTTCTCCCCTCTCCTACAATGAGCAGTTCTTC

abundance: once
j_gene: TRBJ1-2
d_gene: .
v_gene: TRBV7-2
CDR3aa: CASSFSQVGLGYTF
CDR3nt: TGTGCCAGCAGCTTCTCACAGGTCGGTCTTGGCTACACCTTC

abundance: .
j_gene: TRBJ2-2
d_gene: TRBD1
v_gene: TRBV19
CDR3aa: CASSTGQGSSGELFF
CDR3nt: TGTGCCAGTAGCACGGGACAGGGGTCCTCCGGGGAGCTGTTTTTT

abundance: once
j_gene: TRBJ2-2
d_gene: .
v_gene: TRBV7-6
CDR3aa: CASSSRRGSNTGELFF
CDR3nt: TGTGCCAGCAGCTCAAGGCGGGGCTCGAACACCGGGGAGCTGTTTTTT

abundance: .
j_gene: TRBJ2-1
d_gene: TRBD2
v_gene: TRBV6-1
CDR3aa: CASLSPGLVAEQFF
CDR3nt: TGTGCCAGCCTATCCCCGGGACTAGTGGCTGAGCAGTTCTTC

abundance: .
j_gene: TRBJ2-6
d_gene: TRBD1
v_gene: TRBV28
CDR3aa: CASGTGSSGANVLTF
CDR3nt: TGTGCCAGTGGGACAGGCTCCTCTGGGGCCAACGTCCTGACTTTC

abundance: .
j_gene: TRBJ1-1
d_gene: .
v_gene: TRBV18
CDR3aa: CASSPGVGTEAFF
CDR3nt: TGTGCCAGCTCACCCGGGGTAGGCACTGAAGCTTTCTTT

abundance: .
j_gene: TRBJ2-5
d_gene: TRBD2
v_gene: TRBV7-8
CDR3aa: CASSPRTSGSMETQYF
CDR3nt: TGTGCCAGCAGCCCGAGGACTAGCGGGAGTATGGAGACCCAGTACTTC

abundance: .
j_gene: TRBJ2-4
d_gene: TRBD1
v_gene: TRBV5-6
CDR3aa: CASSFRGTGENIQYF
CDR3nt: TGTGCCAGCAGCTTCAGGGGGACCGGAGAAAACATTCAGTACTTC